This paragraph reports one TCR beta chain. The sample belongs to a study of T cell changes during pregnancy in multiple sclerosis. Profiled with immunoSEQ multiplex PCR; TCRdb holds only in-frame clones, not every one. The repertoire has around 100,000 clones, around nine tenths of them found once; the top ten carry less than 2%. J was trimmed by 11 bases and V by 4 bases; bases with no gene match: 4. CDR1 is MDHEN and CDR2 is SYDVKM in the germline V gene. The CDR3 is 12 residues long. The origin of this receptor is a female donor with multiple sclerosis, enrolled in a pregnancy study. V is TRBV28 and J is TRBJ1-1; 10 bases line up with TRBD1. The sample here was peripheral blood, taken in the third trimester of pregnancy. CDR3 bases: TGTGCCAGCAGTTACCGGGACAGGGGTGCTTTCTTT. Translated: CASSYRDRGAFF.